These T cell receptor beta chains were read from a single sample in a study of blood T cell repertoires in COVID-19. Generated by immunoSEQ multiplex PCR, the TCRdb table keeps only in-frame clones and is missing some. The sample consists of approximately 81,000 clones, around nine tenths of them appearing once. The sample comprised PBMCs or T cells enriched from blood (not recorded which). Receptor source: a woman aged 45-59 years with acute COVID-19. Both conserved end residues are part of each CDR3. The D gene is left open where the match is weak. Expanded clones are given a class, and other clones once, few, many or no size at all.

d_call	j_call	cdr3_length	v_call	clone_size	cdr3_aa	cdr3_nt
.	TRBJ2-5	14	TRBV4-2	once	CASSQGTMRETQYF	TGTGCCAGCAGCCAAGGGACAATGAGAGAGACCCAGTACTTC
.	TRBJ1-5	15	TRBV19	.	CASSKNRDSNQPQHF	TGTGCCAGTAGTAAAAACAGGGATAGCAATCAGCCCCAGCATTTT
TRBD1	TRBJ1-5	13	TRBV30	.	CAWGQGGDQPQHF	TGTGCCTGGGGACAGGGCGGGGATCAGCCCCAGCATTTT
.	TRBJ1-2	17	TRBV28	.	CASSDFFGPRENYGYTF	TGTGCCAGCAGCGACTTTTTTGGCCCGCGGGAGAACTATGGCTACACCTTC
TRBD1	TRBJ2-1	13	TRBV18	.	CASSRTGENEQFF	TGTGCCAGCTCAAGGACAGGGGAGAATGAGCAGTTCTTC
TRBD2	TRBJ2-1	19	TRBV7-9	once	CASSLPNRLAEVNYNEQFF	TGTGCCAGCAGCTTACCGAACCGACTAGCGGAGGTGAACTACAATGAGCAGTTCTTC
.	TRBJ1-3	16	TRBV7-2	once	CASTWGRLYSGNTIYF	TGTGCCAGCACCTGGGGCCGACTGTACTCTGGAAACACCATATATTTT
.	TRBJ1-1	16	TRBV6-5	.	CASSYVFRTINTEAFF	TGTGCCAGCAGTTACGTTTTTCGGACAATTAACACTGAAGCTTTCTTT
.	TRBJ2-3	13	TRBV20-1	.	CSAIDSGADTQYF	TGCAGTGCTATTGACTCAGGGGCAGATACGCAGTATTTT
TRBD2	TRBJ2-2	16	TRBV7-2	.	CASTLGGGKNTGELFF	TGTGCCAGCACCTTGGGCGGGGGAAAGAACACCGGGGAGCTGTTTTTT
TRBD1	TRBJ2-7	15	TRBV11-2	.	CASSLEDRVSYEQYF	TGTGCCAGCAGCTTAGAAGACAGGGTGTCCTACGAGCAGTACTTC
TRBD1	TRBJ2-7	16	TRBV12-5	.	CASGLLRGQGIYEQYF	TGTGCTAGTGGTTTGCTCCGAGGACAGGGAATCTACGAGCAGTACTTC
.	TRBJ1-1	16	TRBV4-1	.	CASSHLLNLENTEAFF	TGCGCCAGCAGCCATCTATTAAACCTCGAGAACACTGAAGCTTTCTTT
TRBD2	TRBJ2-1	16	TRBV18	.	CASSSGLAGKENEQFF	TGTGCCAGCTCATCGGGACTAGCGGGAAAGGAGAATGAGCAGTTCTTC
.	TRBJ2-3	14	TRBV29-1	.	CSVNSGPSTDTQYF	TGCAGCGTTAATAGCGGCCCCAGCACAGATACGCAGTATTTT
.	TRBJ1-5	13	TRBV29-1	.	CSVARGSNQPQHF	TGCAGCGTCGCCAGGGGAAGCAATCAGCCCCAGCATTTT
.	TRBJ2-7	14	TRBV14	.	CASSAYRVFNEQYF	TGTGCCAGCAGCGCCTACAGGGTTTTCAACGAGCAGTACTTC
.	TRBJ1-2	14	TRBV19	.	CASKQGTRYYGYTF	TGTGCCAGTAAGCAGGGGACACGGTACTATGGCTACACCTTC
.	TRBJ1-2	10	TRBV20-1	.	CSARSYGYTF	TGCAGTGCCAGGTCCTATGGCTACACCTTC
TRBD2	TRBJ2-3	16	TRBV9	.	CASSVGTSGSWGTQYF	TGTGCCAGCAGCGTAGGGACTAGCGGGAGTTGGGGTACGCAGTATTTT
TRBD1	TRBJ2-1	15	TRBV19	few	CASSMRQGAYNEQFF	TGTGCCAGTAGTATGCGGCAGGGGGCGTACAATGAGCAGTTCTTC
TRBD1	TRBJ1-2	14	TRBV19	.	CASSTAQGEFGYTF	TGTGCCAGTAGTACCGCACAGGGGGAGTTTGGCTACACCTTC
.	TRBJ1-1	16	TRBV5-8	.	CASSWGGLSWNTEAFF	TGTGCCAGCAGCTGGGGTGGACTGAGTTGGAACACTGAAGCTTTCTTT
.	TRBJ2-7	14	TRBV4-1	.	CASSLQSETYEQYF	TGCGCCAGCAGCCTACAAAGTGAAACCTACGAGCAGTACTTC
TRBD1	TRBJ2-7	14	TRBV7-6	.	CASSYTGGRNEQYF	TGTGCCAGCAGTTACACAGGGGGCCGCAACGAGCAGTACTTC
TRBD1	TRBJ1-6	12	TRBV28	once	CASRNRDRTLHF	TGTGCCAGCAGGAACCGGGACAGGACCCTCCACTTT
TRBD1	TRBJ1-5	15	TRBV6-2/TRBV6-3	.	CASSARGRSNQPQHF	TGTGCCAGCAGTGCCAGGGGGCGAAGCAATCAGCCCCAGCATTTT
TRBD2	TRBJ2-3	15	TRBV11-2	.	CASRQPGGRTDTQYF	TGTGCCAGCAGGCAACCGGGAGGCCGCACAGATACGCAGTATTTT
TRBD1	TRBJ2-7	17	TRBV5-1	once	CASSLAIPGQVTYEQYF	TGCGCCAGCAGCTTGGCAATTCCGGGACAGGTTACCTACGAGCAGTACTTC
TRBD2	TRBJ2-7	15	TRBV2	.	CASSQNGLAGEGQYF	TGTGCCAGCAGCCAAAACGGACTAGCGGGAGAGGGGCAGTACTTC
TRBD2	TRBJ2-3	14	TRBV5-1	.	CASSVSGREDTQYF	TGCGCCAGCAGCGTTAGCGGGAGGGAAGATACGCAGTATTTT
.	TRBJ1-6	13	TRBV27	.	CASSYGRDSPLHF	TGTGCCAGCAGTTATGGCAGGGATTCACCCCTCCACTTT
.	TRBJ1-6	13	TRBV19	.	CASSAGYNSPLHF	TGTGCCAGTAGTGCGGGCTATAATTCACCCCTCCACTTT
TRBD2	TRBJ2-1	15	TRBV15	.	CATSRDGLAGYEQFF	TGTGCCACCAGCAGAGATGGACTAGCGGGTTATGAGCAGTTCTTC
TRBD1	TRBJ1-5	14	TRBV7-2	.	CASSRTGINQPQHF	TGTGCCAGCAGTCGGACAGGCATCAATCAGCCCCAGCATTTT
.	TRBJ2-7	14	TRBV6-5	.	CASSYQGKSYEQYF	TGTGCCAGCAGTTACCAGGGGAAGTCCTACGAGCAGTACTTC
.	TRBJ1-6	14	TRBV11-3	.	CASSLDTSAGPLHF	TGTGCCAGCAGCTTAGATACTAGTGCTGGACCCCTCCACTTT
.	TRBJ2-3	15	TRBV5-6	.	CASSFNGGVVDTQYF	TGTGCCAGCAGCTTTAATGGCGGGGTGGTAGATACGCAGTATTTT
TRBD2	TRBJ2-3	16	TRBV5-1	once	CASSLVGGRATDTQYF	TGCGCCAGCAGCTTGGTGGGCGGGAGGGCCACAGATACGCAGTATTTT
TRBD1	TRBJ2-2	14	TRBV5-5	.	CASRDRGGTGELFF	TGTGCCAGCAGAGACAGGGGGGGAACCGGGGAGCTGTTTTTT
TRBD1	TRBJ2-2	15	TRBV3-1/TRBV3-2	few	CASSPRGTGIGELFF	TGTGCCAGCAGCCCGAGAGGGACAGGGATCGGGGAGCTGTTTTTT